A selection of T cell receptor beta chains follows, all from one sample in a study of cytomegalovirus exposure and HLA in healthy donors. Libraries were prepared by immunoSEQ multiplex PCR; TCRdb keeps only in-frame clonotypes and omits some of them. Here the sample spans roughly 190,000 clones, around three quarters being singletons. The specimen was PBMCs. These receptors originate from a woman between 45 and 60 years old in good health and CMV-seronegative. CDR3s include the opening cysteine and the closing phenylalanine or tryptophan. D genes are given only for firm matches.

CDR3: CASSPLRDRSSWRTEAFF; V: TRBV5-6; D: TRBD1; J: TRBJ1-1
CDR3: CASRSGGRTGELFF; V: TRBV28; D: NA; J: TRBJ2-2
CDR3: CASSFQDLAKNIQYF; V: TRBV5-5; D: NA; J: TRBJ2-4
CDR3: CASSPPGQLNTEAFF; V: TRBV6-6; D: TRBD1; J: TRBJ1-1
CDR3: CASSAPGVNSPLHF; V: TRBV9; D: NA; J: TRBJ1-6
CDR3: CASSQDRGYGYTF; V: TRBV14; D: NA; J: TRBJ1-2
CDR3: CASSVALRGYNEQFF; V: TRBV9; D: NA; J: TRBJ2-1
CDR3: CASSLVRLATGELFF; V: TRBV13; D: TRBD2; J: TRBJ2-2
CDR3: CASSPRGFGKNIQYF; V: TRBV27; D: NA; J: TRBJ2-4
CDR3: CAWSVLRQETQYF; V: TRBV30; D: NA; J: TRBJ2-5
CDR3: CASSSSGANTGELFF; V: TRBV7-3; D: TRBD2; J: TRBJ2-2